This TCR beta chain came from a study of technical replicates of blood from a handful of donors (dated by TCRdb to 2017 to 2019). This clone has only one observation. Its antigen has not been determined. No base quality values were provided; no much bigger clone lies one nucleotide off. V is reduced by 0 bases and J by 1 base, leaving a spacing of 16 bases between them. Including the terminal cysteine and phenylalanine, the CDR3 comprises 18 residues. This entry keeps only the CDR3 DNA: 54 bases, framed from base 1. Taken from the germline V gene, the CDR1 and CDR2 loops are SGDLS and YYNGEE. Library preparation was by the immunoSEQ multiplex PCR assay. Here the immuneACCESS table is served through TCRdb, limited to in-frame sequences with V and J called. Missing clones are a known gap in these copies; in checked studies unresolved V genes cover under half, and the rest lacks a known reason. The sample table holds around 79,000 clones, of which approximately 94% were seen once. Jointly, the top ten make up approximately 0.41% of the sample.

The receptor's source is a human donor in good health. The sample was T cells isolated from PBMCs. Here the chain combines TRBV9 and TRBJ2-2, with no confidently assigned D gene. The nucleotide sequence is given as TGTGCCAGCAGCGTAGCCATATACCCCACAAGGAACACCGGGGAGCTGTTTTTT. Its translation reads: CASSVAIYPTRNTGELFF. Where the CDR3 stops, the reference TRBV9 and TRBJ2-2 genes take over; the full variable domain is DSGVTQTPKHLITATGQRVTLRCSPRSGDLSVYWYQQSLDQGLQFLIQYYNGEERAKGNILERFSAQQFPDLHSELNLSSLELGDSALYFCASSVAIYPTRNTGELFFGEGSRLTVL.